The rows below give T cell receptor beta chains drawn from one sample of a study of control samples from healthy donors and cancer patients. TCRdb keeps only in-frame clones here, not all; method: immunoSEQ multiplex PCR. This table holds about 100,000 clones, roughly 90% found once. Sequencing was done on a sample of blood. The receptors stem from a woman aged 45 to 65 in good health. CDR3s include the opening cysteine and the closing phenylalanine or tryptophan. The D gene is left open where the match is weak. Part of the rows lack a size; the others show once, few, many or a class for expanded clones.

TRBJ2-1	TRBV24-1	TRBD2	.	CATSDLRTSGGNEQFF	TGTGCCACCAGTGATTTGCGGACTAGCGGGGGCAATGAGCAGTTCTTC
TRBJ2-1	TRBV19	.	.	CASSPGSHNEQFF	TGTGCCAGTAGTCCCGGGTCCCACAATGAGCAGTTCTTC
TRBJ1-2	TRBV5-1	TRBD1	.	CASSLDLTGVGYTF	TGCGCCAGCAGTCTGGATTTGACAGGGGTCGGCTACACCTTC
TRBJ2-4	TRBV10-3	TRBD1	.	CAISESTGQNIQYF	TGTGCCATCAGTGAGTCGACAGGGCAAAACATTCAGTACTTC
TRBJ1-1	TRBV4-1	.	.	CASSSSRPVRMNTEAFF	TGCGCCAGCAGTTCAAGTCGGCCGGTACGTATGAACACTGAAGCTTTCTTT
TRBJ1-6	TRBV11-2	.	.	CASSLVPDAFNSPLHF	TGTGCCAGCAGCTTAGTCCCCGACGCGTTTAATTCACCCCTCCACTTT
TRBJ1-2	TRBV30	.	few	CAWSPLTVYYGYTF	TGTGCCTGGAGTCCCTTGACAGTCTACTATGGCTACACCTTC
TRBJ2-4	TRBV5-5	.	.	CASSLRTENIQYF	TGTGCCAGCAGCCTCAGGACAGAAAACATTCAGTACTTC
TRBJ2-1	TRBV3-1/TRBV3-2	TRBD1	once	CASRPGQVNEQFF	TGTGCCAGCAGACCGGGACAGGTCAATGAGCAGTTCTTC
TRBJ1-5	TRBV6-1	.	.	CASSEYGQINQPQHF	TGTGCCAGCAGTGAATACGGCCAGATCAATCAGCCCCAGCATTTT
TRBJ1-4	TRBV6-5	TRBD1	.	CASSLCRDRDEKLFF	TGTGCCAGCAGCTTATGCCGGGACAGGGACGAAAAACTGTTTTTT
TRBJ2-3	TRBV21-1	.	.	CASSKGGRGTDTQYF	TGTGCCAGCAGCAAAGGGGGCAGGGGAACAGATACGCAGTATTTT
TRBJ2-1	TRBV19	TRBD2	.	CASSSHYTGTRGNEQFF	TGTGCCAGTAGTTCCCACTATACTGGGACTAGGGGCAATGAGCAGTTCTTC
TRBJ2-3	TRBV7-2	TRBD2	.	CASSLVPGLAGESTDTQYF	TGTGCCAGCAGCTTAGTACCGGGACTAGCGGGAGAGAGCACAGATACGCAGTATTTT
TRBJ2-2	TRBV3-1/TRBV3-2	.	.	CASSQVPERIAAGELFF	TGTGCCAGCAGCCAAGTTCCGGAAAGAATAGCCGCCGGGGAGCTGTTTTTT
TRBJ1-2	TRBV19	TRBD1	.	CATTFQGAVYGYTF	TGTGCCACCACTTTTCAGGGGGCGGTCTATGGCTACACCTTC
TRBJ2-1	TRBV6-2/TRBV6-3	.	few	CASSLLHPGGSEQFF	TGTGCCAGCAGTTTACTTCACCCCGGTGGTAGTGAGCAGTTCTTC
TRBJ1-2	TRBV6-2/TRBV6-3	.	.	CASSYVRAGTEYGYTF	TGTGCCAGCAGTTACGTACGAGCCGGGACGGAGTATGGCTACACCTTC
TRBJ2-5	TRBV4-1	TRBD2	.	CASSQVLSTSGGTQYF	TGCGCCAGCAGCCAAGTATTATCGACTAGCGGGGGGACCCAGTACTTC
TRBJ1-6	TRBV5-1	.	.	CASSPRAGNNSPLHF	TGCGCCAGCAGCCCCCGAGCAGGGAATAATTCACCCCTCCACTTT
TRBJ1-4	TRBV28	TRBD1	.	CASSLIMATGTGSTNEKLFF	TGTGCCAGCAGTTTAATAATGGCCACCGGGACAGGGTCAACTAATGAAAAACTGTTTTTT
TRBJ1-2	TRBV19	TRBD1	.	CASSSWTGRGLRYGYTF	TGTGCCAGTAGTTCGTGGACAGGTCGAGGGCTGAGGTATGGCTACACCTTC
TRBJ2-7	TRBV9	TRBD1	.	CASSVDGTGYSYEQYF	TGTGCCAGCAGCGTAGATGGGACAGGCTACTCCTACGAGCAGTACTTC
TRBJ2-3	TRBV7-9	.	.	CASSLDGPSTDTQYF	TGTGCCAGCAGCCTCGACGGTCCTAGCACAGATACGCAGTATTTT
TRBJ2-1	TRBV24-1	TRBD1	.	CATSDRDRGVNEQFF	TGTGCCACCAGTGACCGGGACAGGGGTGTCAATGAGCAGTTCTTC
TRBJ1-4	TRBV15	.	.	CATSTLTGSKEKLFF	TGTGCCACCAGCACACTCACAGGGTCAAAGGAAAAACTGTTTTTT
TRBJ2-5	TRBV4-1	TRBD2	.	CASSDGGERATQYF	TGCGCCAGCAGCGACGGGGGGGAAAGGGCGACCCAGTACTTC
TRBJ1-2	TRBV11-2	.	few	CASSADSYYGYTF	TGTGCCAGCAGCGCGGACAGCTACTATGGCTACACCTTC
TRBJ2-1	TRBV3-1/TRBV3-2	TRBD1	.	CASSQYRGSYNEQFF	TGTGCCAGCAGCCAGTACAGGGGGTCCTACAATGAGCAGTTCTTC
TRBJ1-2	TRBV11-2	.	.	CASSSIAGYTF	TGTGCCAGCAGCTCGATCGCGGGCTACACCTTC
TRBJ2-1	TRBV19	.	.	CASSIGQDIEQFF	TGTGCCAGTAGTATCGGCCAAGATATCGAGCAGTTCTTC
TRBJ2-3	TRBV7-9	TRBD2	.	CASSLSSGGPQDTQYF	TGTGCCAGCAGCTTATCCAGCGGGGGACCTCAGGATACGCAGTATTTT
TRBJ2-4	TRBV7-2	.	once	CASSSGLRGNIQYF	TGTGCCAGCAGCTCCGGACTGAGGGGGAACATTCAGTACTTC